This TCR beta chain was captured in a study of blood T cells in healthy people across ages. Through a sample-barcoded 5' primer and a J-beta primer mix, a second PCR was run for roughly 6 to 11 cycles. TCRdb re-analysed the 5' RACE reads in MiXCR, keeping a single row per CDR3 protein. In the table there are approximately 850,000 distinct CDR3 sequences, around two fifths of which are singletons. Material: blood. This receptor was obtained from a man aged 55 to 70 in good health.

The CDR3 nucleotides read TGTGCCACCAGTCTCGCGAACACCGGGGAGCTGTTTTTT. This gives the protein CATSLANTGELFF. This chain connects TRBV15 to TRBJ2-2, with D hard to call. V lost 6 bases and J lost 0, with 5 bases in between. The germline V gene has CDR1 LNHNV and CDR2 YYDKDF (reference sequence). There are 13 residues in the CDR3.